The sequence of this T cell receptor beta chain was determined in a study of blood T cell repertoires in COVID-19. Study summary: Collection of acute and convalescent COVID-19 samples took place in the United States, Italy and Spain.

Seattle's enrolled individuals joined amid active infection and were then monitored longitudinally. Sequencing used immunoSEQ multiplex PCR; TCRdb keeps in-frame clones, though not all of them. The sample lists 250,000 or so clones, 90% occurring once. Trimming removed 0 bases from V and 4 bases from J; junction bases left unmatched: 0. This CDR3 is built from 14 residues. Germline V gene lookup returns CDR1 SGHDT and CDR2 YYEEEE. Sequenced sample: peripheral blood. This chain links TRBV5-6 with TRBJ1-1, with 10 nucleotides matching TRBD1. The receptor's source is a woman aged 55 to 70 with COVID-19, enrolled during active disease. Here the CDR3 DNA reads TGTGCCAGCAGCTTGGGACAGGGGGCCACTGAAGCTTTCTTT. Translating it yields CASSLGQGATEAFF.